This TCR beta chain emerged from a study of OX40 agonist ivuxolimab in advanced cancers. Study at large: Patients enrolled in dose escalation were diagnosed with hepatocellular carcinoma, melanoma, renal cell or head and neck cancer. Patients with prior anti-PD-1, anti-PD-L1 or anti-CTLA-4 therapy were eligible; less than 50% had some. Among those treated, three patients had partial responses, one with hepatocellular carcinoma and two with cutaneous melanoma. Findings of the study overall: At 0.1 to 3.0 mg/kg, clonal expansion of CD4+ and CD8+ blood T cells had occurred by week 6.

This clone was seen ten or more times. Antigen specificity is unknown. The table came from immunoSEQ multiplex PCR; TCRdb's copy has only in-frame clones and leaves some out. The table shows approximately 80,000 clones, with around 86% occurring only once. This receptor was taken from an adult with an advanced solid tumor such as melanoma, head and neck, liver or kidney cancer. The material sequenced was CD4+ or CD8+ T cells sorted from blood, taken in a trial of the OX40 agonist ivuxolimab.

Written as DNA, the CDR3 is TGTGCCAGCAGCTTAGGGGGGCGGGGAAGCACTGAAGCTTTCTTT. This translates into CASSLGGRGSTEAFF. V is TRBV7-9 and J is TRBJ1-1; a weak D match, TRBD1 (6 bases). The V gene's germline CDR1 is SEHNR and CDR2 FQNEAQ (reference sequence). The CDR3 extends over 15 amino acids. V gave up 1 base and J gave up 4 bases, with 13 bases separating them. The entire variable domain, with the rest obtained from reference TRBV7-9 and TRBJ1-1, is as follows: DTGVSQNPRHKITKRGQNVTFRCDPISEHNRLYWYRQTLGQGPEFLTYFQNEAQLEKSRLLSDRFSAERPKGSFSTLEIQRTEQGDSAMYLCASSLGGRGSTEAFFGQGTRLTVV.